This T cell receptor (beta chain) was obtained from a study of T cell clonotyping in hematopoietic cell transplantation (dated by TCRdb to about 2021). About the full investigation: Pretransplant recipient samples were obtained after cytoreduction. A total of 120 to 150 blood samples were gathered in the study from roughly 37 consecutive transplant recipients along with their related donors. Patients were recruited between September 2015 and 2017 and followed until late 2020 or death. Findings and caveats that apply to the study as a whole: Just a small fraction of recipient repertoires overlapped with donor repertoires, and more than 97% appeared de novo at the given depth. After transplant, TCR diversity in recipients dropped, and pathologically expanded clonotypes increased progressively from day 30 to day 180. The sample size was limited, and because cells were not sorted, the contributions of CD4 and CD8 repertoires could not be separated. Inverse Simpson Index values from donors and from recipients before transplant predicted broader TCR repertoire diversity after transplant.

From a lookup of the germline V gene (reference sequence), CDR1 and CDR2 are LNHDA and SQIVND. V is pared back by 5 bases and J by 0 bases, with 17 bases lying between the germline termini. Including the terminal cysteine and phenylalanine, the CDR3 comprises 17 residues. CDR3 DNA is the only sequence kept; it has 51 bases, read in frame from the first base. The time point label on this specimen signifies: recipient sample about 28 days before transplant, after cytoreduction. Blood from recipients was drawn about 28 days before transplant and again at days 30, 100 and 180 after transplant. Using Nuclei Lysis Solution, genomic DNA was extracted from unfractionated peripheral blood mononuclear cells that were either fresh or cryopreserved. Points on this clone: No antigen is known for it. No much larger clone exists at a distance of one base, and base qualities are not known.

TCR beta CDR3 regions were amplified from genomic DNA with the immunoSEQ assay, a bias-controlled multiplex PCR using V- and J-specific primers. A proprietary barcode and Illumina adapter sequences were added to the CDR3 amplicons in a second PCR step. An Illumina MiSeq instrument was used to sequence the CDR3 libraries. As for how the authors treated the data: Export and quality control were done with immunoSEQ Analyzer 3.0, while downstream analyses used R Bioconductor and Immunarch. Repertoire metrics were calculated using only productive rearrangements within the normalized downsampled data set. Pathologically expanded clonotypes were defined as those larger than 5 templates in the normalized cohort. The Inverse Simpson Index served as the measure of repertoire diversity. CMV-specificity analyses were carried out on the non-normalized data set to capture all clonotypes. Sourced from immuneACCESS, this table was stored by TCRdb with only in-frame sequences that have V and J called. A share of the clones is absent; for the studies checked, an unresolved V gene accounts for under half, and the remainder has no known explanation. Clonal size and the V and J genes are those of that table, whereas D and trimming came from the DNA. For this sample there are 50,000 or so clones; about four fifths appear just once. Roughly 4.8% of the sample lies in the top ten.

Here the chain combines TRBV19 and TRBJ1-5, and TRBD1 may be the D gene, going by 6 matching bases. Here the sequenced sample was peripheral blood mononuclear cells, taken before stem cell transplant. The receptor comes from a man between 60 and 70 years old with myelodysplastic syndrome. Some clones in this sample may be carry-over from other donors' samples. The CDR3 in this case is CASSSNRDTYSNQPQHF. The nucleotide sequence reads TGTGCCAGTAGTTCAAACCGGGACACTTATAGCAATCAGCCCCAGCATTTT.